The source of this T cell receptor beta chain is a study of OX40 agonist ivuxolimab in advanced cancers. Overall study results and limits: Dosing at 0.1 to 3.0 mg/kg was accompanied by clonal expansion of CD4+ and CD8+ blood T cells by week 6. There were, on average, more expanded clones in CD8+ T cells than in CD4+.

Sequenced by immunoSEQ multiplex PCR; TCRdb stores in-frame clones only, minus some. Among 70,000 to 95,000 clones, about 89% were seen once, and the ten largest hold 13%. To note about this clone: Its antigen is not known.

This CDR3 is 16 amino acids long. Germline V CDR1 and CDR2: MDHEN, SYDVKM. V shed 5 bases, J shed 2 bases, and the junction held 6 bases outside the gene matches. The sequencing here drew on CD4+ or CD8+ T cells sorted from blood, taken in a trial of the OX40 agonist ivuxolimab. This receptor was taken from an adult with an advanced solid tumor such as melanoma, head and neck, liver or kidney cancer. V and J are TRBV28 and TRBJ2-3, with TRBD2 matching 11 bases. The CDR3 DNA follows: TGTGCCAGCAGTCGGGGACTAGCGGAATACACAGATACGCAGTATTTT. It specifies CASSRGLAEYTDTQYF.